This T cell receptor (beta chain) was found in a study of shared clonotypes between healthy human individuals. Overall study: The people who gave samples were a couple of women and a few men aged 18 to 49.

Turning to this clone: Its specificity is unknown.

Germline values: CDR1 SGHTA, CDR2 FQGNSA. This CDR3 comprises 15 residues. V was pared by 1 base and J by 4 bases, with 5 bases of the junction left unmatched. Assay: immunoSEQ multiplex PCR; the TCRdb copy retains only in-frame clones and omits some. Here the sample spans about 2.4 million clones, 93% being singletons. General study points: It was observed that roughly 5.4% of naive CD4 clonotypes were shared across a handful of donors.

Sequencing was performed on naive CD4+ T cells from PBMCs. Subset defined: CD45RA+ positively selected. This TCR was recovered from a man between 18 and 29 years old in good health. Some clones in this sample may be carry-over from other donors' samples. V usage is TRBV7-2 and J usage is TRBJ2-5, with TRBD2 matching 8 bases. The CDR3 region has the DNA TGTGCCAGCAGCTTAGTAGCGGGGAGGATAGAGACCCAGTACTTC. It specifies CASSLVAGRIETQYF.